One and the same sample provided the 32 T cell receptor beta chains below, sequenced in a study of cytomegalovirus exposure and HLA in healthy donors (dated 2017 in TCRdb). The method behind the library was the immunoSEQ multiplex PCR assay. For the multiplex PCR, a mixture combining 60 forward primers for TCR Vbeta segments and 13 reverse primers for TCR Jbeta segments was used. TCRdb carries this immuneACCESS record with in-frame sequences only. Its versions omit some clonotypes, under half of them owing to an unresolved V gene in the studies checked, with the rest unexplained. The sample contains 95,000 to 150,000 clones, 65% to 80% of them found a single time. Together, the top ten hold 2.5% to 3% of the sample. Material for sequencing was PBMCs. The receptor source for this set is a woman aged 40 to 49 in good health and CMV-seropositive.

This clone was found once. CDR3 loop: CASSPIKRGDQETQYF. The CDR3 bases are TGTGCCAGCAGCCCCATCAAGCGGGGGGACCAAGAGACCCAGTACTTC. The chain uses TRBV7-9 and TRBJ2-5, with 9 bases aligning to TRBD2. The CDR3 sequence is 16 residues long. Germline V lookup: CDR1 SEHNR, CDR2 FQNEAQ (reference sequence). After removal of 5 bases from V and 0 bases from J, the junction contained 7 bases not matched to a gene.

This clone was seen only once. The chain recombines TRBV7-8 with TRBJ1-1, with 8 positions matching TRBD1. Losses at the gene ends were 3 bases for V and 3 bases for J; bases not matched to a gene: 3. CDR3 length: 14 amino acids. Germline loops: CDR1 SGHVS, CDR2 FQNEAQ. The CDR3 spells CASSLTGVDTEAFF. The DNA for the CDR3 is TGTGCCAGCAGCTTGACAGGGGTTGACACTGAAGCTTTCTTT.

J is TRBJ1-2 and V is TRBV29-1; 7 positions match TRBD1. Germline V gene lookup returns CDR1 SQVTM and CDR2 ANQGSEA. This CDR3 has 14 residues. V trimming: 3 bases; J trimming: 5 bases; junction bases outside the gene matches: 9. CDR3 nucleotides: TGCAGCGTTGATCCCCACCAGGGGGGATATGGCTACACCTTC. Protein: CSVDPHQGGYGYTF.

The genes are TRBV6-1 and TRBJ2-5; D perhaps matches TRBD1 (5 bases). V dropped 7 bases and J dropped 2 bases, with 11 bases sitting between them. CDR1 and CDR2 from the germline V gene are MNHNS and SASEGT. The CDR3 is 13 residues long. The CDR3 is CASNRQFQETQYF. CDR3 bases: TGTGCCAGCAATAGACAGTTTCAAGAGACCCAGTACTTC.

About this clone itself: At the DNA level, this CDR3 is encoded by other sequences in the same sample as well. J is TRBJ1-1 and V is TRBV7-9; 7 bases align to TRBD1. CDR3 size: 14 residues. Trimming took 1 base from V and 2 from J; bases not matched to a gene: 1. Germline V CDR1 and CDR2: SEHNR, FQNEAQ (reference sequence). The CDR3: CASSLGQGNTEAFF. CDR3 DNA sequence: TGTGCCAGCAGCTTAGGACAGGGAAACACTGAAGCTTTCTTT.

The chain employs TRBV5-4 and TRBJ2-1; 9 bases map to TRBD2. Germline CDR1 is SGHNT and CDR2 is YYREEE (reference sequence). There are 15 residues in the CDR3. V shed 4 bases and J 4 bases; nucleotides not matched to a gene: 6. CDR3 protein: CASSPPLAGYNEQFF. CDR3 in DNA: TGTGCCAGCAGCCCTCCCCTAGCGGGGTACAATGAGCAGTTCTTC.

V usage is TRBV27 and J usage is TRBJ2-7; D possibly corresponds to TRBD2 (6 bases). Germline CDR1 MNHEY, CDR2 SMNVEV (reference sequence). V shed 4 bases and J shed 5 bases, with 15 bases lying between them. This CDR3 has 14 amino acids. CDR3 DNA: TGTGCCAGCAGTTCCCGACTAGGAGTGAACGAGCAGTACTTC. Translation: CASSSRLGVNEQYF.

The chain recombines TRBV2 with TRBJ1-4; 10 bases map to TRBD1. The CDR3 is 16 amino acids. J gave up 8 bases and V 4 bases, and 10 bases lay outside the gene matches. The V gene's germline CDR1 is SNHLY and CDR2 FYNNEI. Here the CDR3 reads CASSVVGGTGVEKLFF. CDR3 DNA: TGTGCCAGCAGTGTAGTAGGAGGGACAGGGGTGGAAAAACTGTTTTTT. The complete variable domain, with remaining parts taken from reference TRBV2 and TRBJ1-4, reads EPEVTQTPSHQVTQMGQEVILRCVPISNHLYFYWYRQILGQKVEFLVSFYNNEISEKSEIFDDQFSVERPDGSNFTLKIRSTKLEDSAMYFCASSVVGGTGVEKLFFGSGTQLSVL.

V is TRBV5-1 and J is TRBJ2-1; 7 bases align to TRBD2. Germline V gives CDR1 SGHRS, CDR2 YFSETQ. V lost 5 bases to trimming and J lost 4 bases; unmatched junction nucleotides: 6. This CDR3 has 14 amino acids. The CDR3 here is CASSDRGLYNEQFF. The DNA for the CDR3 is TGCGCCAGCAGTGACCGGGGACTATACAATGAGCAGTTCTTC.

The chain links TRBV30 to TRBJ2-5, with 8 positions matching TRBD2. CDR3 size: 14 residues. V was clipped by 1 base and J by 2 bases; unmatched bases: 3. The germline V gene encodes CDR1 GTSNPN and CDR2 SVGIG (reference sequence). The chain's CDR3 is CAWSGGGRQETQYF. The DNA of the CDR3 is TGTGCCTGGAGTGGGGGCGGGAGGCAAGAGACCCAGTACTTC.

The chain recombines TRBV9 with TRBJ2-4; D may be TRBD1 (7 bases). Germline V CDR1 and CDR2: SGDLS, YYNGEE. The CDR3 runs 15 residues. Trimming left V 0 bases short and J 7 bases short, with 14 bases between. CDR3 sequence reads: CASSVEGDSGNIQYF. Here the CDR3 DNA reads TGTGCCAGCAGCGTAGAAGGGGACAGCGGGAACATTCAGTACTTC.

This chain links TRBV25-1 with TRBJ2-1; D gene unclear. Germline V lookup: CDR1 MGHDK, CDR2 SYGVNS. The CDR3 has 13 residues. V dropped 1 base and J dropped 15 bases, with 16 bases sitting between them. The CDR3 sequence: CASSEFPGCFPFF. CDR3 DNA sequence: TGTGCCAGCAGTGAATTCCCTGGCTGCTTCCCGTTCTTC.

V is TRBV6-1 and J is TRBJ2-5; 7 bases align to TRBD2. CDR3 size: 14 residues. The junction had 8 bases not matched to a gene; V was cut back by 6 bases and J by 4 bases. The germline gives CDR1 MNHNS, CDR2 SASEGT. The CDR3: CASRASGGGETQYF. The CDR3 DNA reads TGTGCCAGCAGGGCCTCTGGGGGGGGAGAGACCCAGTACTTC.

This chain connects TRBV9 to TRBJ1-6, with 7 bases aligning to TRBD1. Germline V gene data show CDR1 as SGDLS and CDR2 as YYNGEE. Trimming at V came to 4 bases and at J to 11 bases, leaving 15 bases not matched to a gene. The length of the CDR3 is 16 residues. CDR3: CASSLTPGTESTPLHF. The CDR3 nucleotides are TGTGCCAGCAGCTTAACCCCCGGGACAGAATCGACACCCCTCCACTTT.

The table lists this clone with a few counts. The chain is built from TRBV2 and TRBJ2-7, with TRBD1 matching over 8 bases. The germline V gene encodes CDR1 SNHLY and CDR2 FYNNEI. The CDR3 has 13 amino acids. Unmatched junction bases numbered 4, after V lost 6 bases and J lost 3 bases. CDR3 sequence: CASRVDRGYEQYF. The CDR3 region has the DNA TGTGCCAGCAGAGTTGACAGGGGCTACGAGCAGTACTTC.

V and J are TRBV29-1 and TRBJ2-5; 12 positions agree with TRBD2. This CDR3 is built from 16 residues. V was pared by 4 bases and J by 2 bases, with 8 bases of the junction left unmatched. Germline-derived CDR1 and CDR2 are SQVTM and ANQGSEA. The CDR3, as DNA: TGCAGCGTTGGACTAGCGGGAGTGGCTGGGCAAGAGACCCAGTACTTC. Its translation: CSVGLAGVAGQETQYF. The whole variable domain, remainder taken from reference TRBV29-1 and TRBJ2-5, is SAVISQKPSRDICQRGTSLTIQCQVDSQVTMMFWYRQQPGQSLTLIATANQGSEATYESGFVIDKFPISRPNLTFSTLTVSNMSPEDSSIYLCSVGLAGVAGQETQYFGPGTRLLVL.

The chain employs TRBV5-4 and TRBJ2-1; 7 nucleotides align to TRBD2. CDR1 and CDR2 from the germline V gene are SGHNT and YYREEE (reference sequence). V lost 7 bases, J lost 10 bases, and 20 bases stayed unmatched. The CDR3 sequence is 16 residues long. The CDR3 sequence is CASGGGGSSGYREQFF. CDR3 DNA: TGTGCCAGCGGGGGGGGTGGGAGTAGCGGGTACCGGGAGCAGTTCTTC.

This chain joins TRBV7-2 and TRBJ2-5, with a possible D match to TRBD2 (6 bases). V was cut by 4 bases and J by 6 bases, with 12 bases left in between. CDR1 and CDR2 from the germline V gene are SGHTA and FQGNSA. This CDR3 is 13 amino acids long. CDR3 DNA: TGTGCCAGCAGCTCCGGTAGCGGAAAGACCCAGTACTTC. Protein: CASSSGSGKTQYF. The variable domain in full, completed from reference TRBV7-2 and TRBJ2-5, reads GAGVSQSPSNKVTEKGKDVELRCDPISGHTALYWYRQSLGQGLEFLIYFQGNSAPDKSGLPSDRFSAERTGGSVSTLTIQRTQQEDSAVYLCASSSGSGKTQYFGPGTRLLVL.

This clone turned up a few times. V gene TRBV19 combines with J gene TRBJ2-7, with 9 bases that match TRBD1. Trimming took 1 base from V and 5 from J; bases not matched to a gene: 21. The CDR3 extends over 20 amino acids. In germline, CDR1 is LNHDA, CDR2 SQIVND (reference sequence). The CDR3 is CASSIVVSPPGGQGINEQYF. In DNA, the CDR3 is TGTGCCAGTAGTATAGTCGTGAGCCCCCCTGGGGGACAGGGTATCAACGAGCAGTACTTC.

The V and J genes are TRBV5-1 and TRBJ1-2, with D possibly matching TRBD1 (5 bases). Germline CDR1 SGHRS, CDR2 YFSETQ. CDR3 size: 14 residues. The V end was cut by 0 bases, the J end by 6 bases, with 12 bases between. CDR3 DNA: TGCGCCAGCAGCTTGGTTACAGGTCCAGATGGCTACACCTTC. Amino acids: CASSLVTGPDGYTF.

This clone was observed once. The chain recombines TRBV5-4 with TRBJ2-2; 11 bases fit TRBD2. The J segment lost 7 bases and the V segment lost 4 bases, leaving 9 bases of the junction unmatched. This CDR3 has 16 amino acids. Germline CDR1 is SGHNT and CDR2 is YYREEE (reference sequence). The CDR3 loop reads CASSDSSGRTGGELFF. DNA for the CDR3: TGTGCCAGCAGCGATTCTAGCGGGAGGACGGGCGGGGAGCTGTTTTTT.

This clone was counted a single time. The gene calls are TRBV30 and TRBJ1-1; 9 bases agree with TRBD1. Unmatched junction bases numbered 5, after V lost 1 base and J lost 5 bases. The CDR3 covers 14 residues. Germline CDR1 reads GTSNPN; CDR2 reads SVGIG (reference sequence). The CDR3 loop reads CAWSDRGRMTEAFF. CDR3 bases: TGTGCCTGGAGTGACAGGGGGCGGATGACTGAAGCTTTCTTT.

The genes are TRBV2 and TRBJ1-5; D is possibly TRBD1 (6 bases). Trimming shortened V by 6 bases and J by 4 bases, and 13 bases separated the two germline ends. Germline lookup yields CDR1 SNHLY and CDR2 FYNNEI. CDR3 length: 14 amino acids. The CDR3 DNA reads as TGTGCCAGCAGGGGGGCAGGGTTAAATCAGCCCCAGCATTTT. This codes for CASRGAGLNQPQHF.

This clone was observed once. V usage is TRBV4-2 and J usage is TRBJ2-7, with 8 nucleotides matching TRBD2. The CDR3 covers 16 residues. J gave up 2 bases and V 1 base, and 7 bases lay outside the gene matches. Germline V CDR1 and CDR2: LGHNA, YNFKEQ. CDR3 bases: TGTGCCAGCAGCCAAGGGGGCGGGACTAGTCCCTACGAGCAGTACTTC. Amino acid sequence: CASSQGGGTSPYEQYF.

The chain couples TRBV7-9 to TRBJ2-7; possible D gene TRBD1, 6 bases. CDR3 length: 15 residues. CDR1 is SEHNR, CDR2 FQNEAQ, per germline (reference sequence). Trimming shortened V by 8 bases and J by 3 bases, and 20 bases separated the two germline ends. The DNA of the CDR3 is TGTGCCAGCGTTTCTGACTGGAAGACAGGCTACGAGCAGTACTTC. Its protein is CASVSDWKTGYEQYF.

CDR3: CAWIGGQGATRRAYEQYF. The DNA for the CDR3 is TGTGCCTGGATTGGCGGACAGGGGGCGACTAGGAGGGCCTACGAGCAGTACTTC. The chain combines TRBV30 with TRBJ2-5; TRBD1 matches at 11 bases. The J call is doubtful: the DNA matches TRBJ2-7 better. CDR3 length: 18 residues. Per the germline V gene, CDR1 is GTSNPN and CDR2 is SVGIG (reference sequence).

J is TRBJ2-1 and V is TRBV4-2, with D perhaps matching TRBD2 (6 bases). In germline, CDR1 is LGHNA, CDR2 YNFKEQ. Trimming shortened V by 0 bases and J by 4 bases, and 13 bases separated the two germline ends. This CDR3 spans 16 amino acids. The chain's CDR3 is CASSQEAGPVYNEQFF. Written as DNA, the CDR3 is TGTGCCAGCAGCCAAGAGGCGGGACCGGTGTACAATGAGCAGTTCTTC.

V usage is TRBV7-3 and J usage is TRBJ2-5; a possible D gene is TRBD2 (5 bases). The CDR3 is 13 amino acids. Trimming pared 5 bases from V and 2 bases from J, leaving 9 bases between. Germline assignment: CDR1 SGHTA and CDR2 FQGTGA. CDR3: CASSRGQQETQYF. The CDR3 DNA sequence: TGTGCCAGCAGCCGCGGGCAGCAAGAGACCCAGTACTTC.

V usage is TRBV6-5 and J usage is TRBJ1-1, with D possibly matching TRBD1 (5 bases). CDR3 size: 15 residues. The V end lost 6 bases, the J end lost 1 base, and 15 bases lay between the germline ends. Per the germline V gene, CDR1 is MNHEY and CDR2 is SVGAGI. DNA of the CDR3: TGTGCCAGCAGCCCGCCGGGGGGACCGAACACTGAAGCTTTCTTT. It specifies CASSPPGGPNTEAFF.

This chain joins TRBV6-9 and TRBJ2-4; the D is unclear. This CDR3 is 15 amino acids long. Looked up from germline, CDR1 is MNHGY and CDR2 is SVAAGI. Trimming removed 8 bases from V and 0 bases from J, with 14 bases in between. The CDR3 spells CASLWAILAKNIQYF. The CDR3 nucleotides read TGTGCCAGCCTATGGGCGATTCTAGCCAAAAACATTCAGTACTTC.

This chain connects TRBV7-2 to TRBJ2-7; D unclear. The V end lost 4 bases, the J end lost 6 bases, and 16 bases lay between the germline ends. Germline-derived CDR1 and CDR2 are SGHTA and FQGNSA. The CDR3 loop spans 14 amino acids. The CDR3 is CASSSARSVSEQYF. CDR3 DNA sequence: TGTGCCAGCAGCTCCGCCCGGTCGGTAAGCGAGCAGTACTTC.

The chain carries TRBV15 and TRBJ2-7; a weak D match, TRBD1 (6 bases). The CDR3 spans 12 residues. The germline gives CDR1 LNHNV, CDR2 YYDKDF (reference sequence). The V and J ends lost 2 bases and 9 bases respectively, with 11 bases between them. The CDR3 here is CATSRTGWVQYF. CDR3 nucleotide sequence: TGTGCCACCAGCAGAACAGGGTGGGTGCAGTACTTC.